The 9 T cell receptor beta chains presented below share a single source sample, sequenced in a study of immune cell composition in non-small cell lung cancer. Sequencing was performed with immunoSEQ multiplex PCR; in TCRdb, only in-frame clones are kept and a portion is missing. Of 6,000 to 8,500 clones detected, roughly two thirds appear once; the ten largest clones hold roughly a tenth. Normal lung was sampled as far from the tumour as possible, at least 3 cm. The specimen was non-adjacent lung tissue. Receptors were obtained from a human donor with non-small cell lung cancer.

The rearrangement uses TRBV6-1 and TRBJ2-2; 11 bases agree with TRBD1. Germline V gene lookup returns CDR1 MNHNS and CDR2 SASEGT. The CDR3 extends over 18 amino acids. V was pared by 1 base and J by 7 bases, with 11 bases of the junction left unmatched. The CDR3 DNA is TGTGCCAGCAGTGAAGTAGCAGGACAGGGGGCAAATGTCGGGGAGCTGTTTTTT. Protein sequence: CASSEVAGQGANVGELFF.

This chain links TRBV9 with TRBJ2-5; 9 bases fit TRBD1. CDR1 is SGDLS and CDR2 is YYNGEE in the germline V gene. This CDR3 is built from 15 residues. The V gene end was trimmed by 0 bases and the J gene end by 4 bases; junction bases not matched to a gene: 4. The CDR3, as DNA: TGTGCCAGCAGCGTAGAGGGACAGGGAAGAGAGACCCAGTACTTC. The encoded protein is CASSVEGQGRETQYF.

About this clone: This sample includes further DNA sequences coding for the same CDR3. The J gene is TRBJ2-3, the V gene TRBV28, with D possibly being TRBD2 (5 bases). Per germline, CDR1 MDHEN and CDR2 SYDVKM. Trimming pared 6 bases from V and 3 bases from J, leaving 16 bases between. The CDR3 loop spans 15 amino acids. The CDR3 reads CASSPPSGLTDTQYF. Written as DNA, the CDR3 is TGTGCCAGCAGCCCCCCCAGCGGACTTACAGATACGCAGTATTTT. Drawing the rest from reference TRBV28 and TRBJ2-3, the complete variable domain is DVKVTQSSRYLVKRTGEKVFLECVQDMDHENMFWYRQDPGLGLRLIYFSYDVKMKEKGDIPEGYSVSREKKERFSLILESASTNQTSMYLCASSPPSGLTDTQYFGPGTRLTVL.

The J gene is TRBJ1-2, the V gene TRBV18; D call uncertain. The CDR3 is made up of 15 amino acids. The V end was cut by 3 bases, the J end by 4 bases, with 15 bases between. Germline V gene data show CDR1 as KGHSH and CDR2 as LQKENI. The CDR3 region is CASSPRSERGYGYTF. The CDR3 DNA is TGTGCCAGCTCACCCCGATCGGAACGGGGCTATGGCTACACCTTC.

The V gene is TRBV7-9, the J gene TRBJ2-5, with D possibly TRBD1 on 6 matching bases. Germline-derived CDR1 and CDR2 are SEHNR and FQNEAQ (reference sequence). The CDR3 is 15 amino acids. The ends were cut back, 2 bases at V and 5 bases at J, with 15 bases in the middle. The DNA of the CDR3 is TGTGCCAGCAGCTTAAATCGGGCAGGGGAGGAGACCCAGTACTTC. Translation: CASSLNRAGEETQYF.

The chain has TRBV28 and TRBJ2-7; maybe TRBD2 (6 bases). Germline loops: CDR1 MDHEN, CDR2 SYDVKM. V dropped 5 bases and J dropped 4 bases, with 18 bases sitting between them. This CDR3 contains 15 residues. The CDR3 DNA reads as TGTGCCAGCAGTCCCCCAAACGGAGGGTCGTACGAGCAGTACTTC. This sequence encodes CASSPPNGGSYEQYF.

Only one count was recorded for this clone. V gene TRBV5-8 combines with J gene TRBJ2-1; 13 bases fit TRBD2. The CDR3 runs 14 residues. Germline V gene lookup returns CDR1 SGHTS and CDR2 YDEGEE. Unmatched junction bases numbered 3, after V lost 3 bases and J lost 9 bases. The CDR3 DNA reads TGTGCCAGCAGCTCCGGACTAGCGGGGGTTGAGCAGTTCTTC. Translation: CASSSGLAGVEQFF.

V and J are TRBV5-1 and TRBJ2-5, with D possibly being TRBD1 (5 bases). There are 14 residues in the CDR3. The V gene lost 4 bases and the J gene lost 4 bases, with 14 bases spanning the gap. Germline loops: CDR1 SGHRS, CDR2 YFSETQ. The CDR3 sequence is CASSPGPFLETQYF. CDR3 sequence (DNA): TGCGCCAGCAGCCCAGGGCCTTTCTTAGAGACCCAGTACTTC.

V gene TRBV5-8 combines with J gene TRBJ1-1; TRBD1 aligns across 7 bases. The trim removed 4 bases at V and 5 bases at J, leaving 14 bases unmatched. CDR3 length: 16 amino acids. From germline, CDR1 is SGHTS and CDR2 YDEGEE. The CDR3 loop is CASSVGGGGPRTEAFF. CDR3 nucleotide sequence: TGTGCCAGCAGCGTTGGAGGAGGGGGCCCCCGGACTGAAGCTTTCTTT.